A selection of T cell receptor beta chains follows, all from one sample in a study of T cell responses to AZD1222 COVID-19 vaccine. Data came from immunoSEQ multiplex PCR; TCRdb stores just in-frame clones and leaves some out. The sample carries some 150,000 clones, about 92% recorded once. Sequencing used peripheral blood, obtained on day 0 of AZD1222 vaccination. These receptors were collected from an adult in good health. Each CDR3 is given with its conserved first and last residue. A D gene is named only where the DNA matches it firmly. A row's size may be missing; if present it is once, few, many or a size class.

D	J	size	V	CDR3	DNA
-	TRBJ1-2	-	TRBV5-6	CASSFWPVLYGYTF	TGTGCCAGCAGCTTCTGGCCGGTTCTCTATGGCTACACCTTC
TRBD1	TRBJ1-4	-	TRBV4-1	CASSQIPGQGFEKLFF	TGCGCCAGCAGCCAAATACCGGGACAGGGGTTTGAAAAACTGTTTTTT
-	TRBJ1-3	-	TRBV9	CASSVEGHSGNTIYF	TGTGCCAGCAGCGTCGAGGGACATTCTGGAAACACCATATATTTT
-	TRBJ2-7	-	TRBV5-1	CASSLGETVPYEQYF	TGCGCCAGCAGCTTGGGGGAAACTGTTCCCTACGAGCAGTACTTC
TRBD2	TRBJ2-1	-	TRBV11-2	CASSLITSGQFHNEQFF	TGTGCCAGCAGCTTAATAACTAGCGGGCAATTTCACAATGAGCAGTTCTTC
TRBD2	TRBJ2-7	-	TRBV5-1	CASSVESGTAYEQYF	TGCGCCAGCAGCGTGGAAAGCGGGACTGCCTACGAGCAGTACTTC
TRBD2	TRBJ2-1	-	TRBV30	CAWRPNERESRYNEQFF	TGTGCCTGGAGACCTAACGAGCGGGAGTCGCGATACAATGAGCAGTTCTTC
TRBD2	TRBJ2-3	-	TRBV11-2	CASSFPGLAGLDTQYF	TGTGCCAGCAGCTTTCCGGGACTAGCGGGACTAGATACGCAGTATTTT
-	TRBJ1-2	once	TRBV6-1	CASSEGPHRFNYGYTF	TGTGCCAGCAGTGAAGGACCCCACCGATTTAACTATGGCTACACCTTC
-	TRBJ1-5	-	TRBV10-3	CAIRRDGSNQPQHF	TGTGCCATCAGGAGGGACGGTAGCAATCAGCCCCAGCATTTT
-	TRBJ1-2	few	TRBV30	CAWKQNYGYTF	TGTGCCTGGAAACAGAACTATGGCTACACCTTC
-	TRBJ2-3	-	TRBV6-2/TRBV6-3	CASSQSTAADTQYF	TGTGCCAGCAGTCAATCCACCGCGGCAGATACGCAGTATTTT
TRBD1	TRBJ1-4	-	TRBV5-5	CASSWGDRATNEKLFF	TGTGCCAGCAGCTGGGGGGACAGGGCTACTAATGAAAAACTGTTTTTT
-	TRBJ1-1	-	TRBV15	CATSSPRVANTEAFF	TGTGCCACCAGCAGCCCCAGGGTCGCTAACACTGAAGCTTTCTTT
TRBD1	TRBJ1-5	-	TRBV3-1/TRBV3-2	CASSQGQGNQPQHF	TGTGCCAGCAGCCAAGGACAGGGGAATCAGCCCCAGCATTTT
-	TRBJ1-2	-	TRBV15	CATSSSLNYGYTF	TGTGCCACCAGCAGCTCCTTAAACTATGGCTACACCTTC
-	TRBJ1-1	-	TRBV10-2	CASIGDTEAFF	TGCGCCAGCATAGGGGACACTGAAGCTTTCTTT
TRBD2	TRBJ2-3	-	TRBV11-1	CASSLAFAGGPSADTQYF	TGTGCCAGCAGCTTAGCGTTCGCGGGAGGGCCGTCGGCAGATACGCAGTATTTT
-	TRBJ1-3	once	TRBV30	CAWSVPGASFGNTIYF	TGTGCCTGGAGTGTCCCAGGGGCGAGTTTTGGAAACACCATATATTTT
-	TRBJ2-3	-	TRBV27	CASSLGYDTDTQYF	TGTGCCAGCAGTTTAGGGTACGACACAGATACGCAGTATTTT
TRBD2	TRBJ2-1	-	TRBV5-4	CASRDGLAARGYNEQFF	TGTGCCAGCAGAGACGGACTAGCGGCCAGAGGGTACAATGAGCAGTTCTTC
-	TRBJ1-1	-	TRBV29-1	CSATASTDEAFF	TGCAGCGCTACCGCCAGCACTGATGAAGCTTTCTTT
TRBD2	TRBJ2-3	-	TRBV6-5	CASTPGGRTDTQYF	TGTGCCAGCACCCCGGGAGGGAGGACAGATACGCAGTATTTT
-	TRBJ1-1	-	TRBV21-1	CASSFRTGVGWTEAFF	TGTGCCAGCAGCTTCCGGACAGGGGTGGGGTGGACTGAAGCTTTCTTT
-	TRBJ2-7	-	TRBV2	CASSGPGWSYEQYF	TGTGCCAGCAGTGGCCCCGGGTGGTCCTACGAGCAGTACTTC
-	TRBJ1-5	once	TRBV6-1	CASSEAGGTPQPQHF	TGTGCCAGCAGTGAAGCGGGGGGGACACCTCAGCCCCAGCATTTT
-	TRBJ2-5	-	TRBV18	CASSPQVRQETQYF	TGTGCCAGCTCACCACAGGTGAGACAAGAGACCCAGTACTTC
-	TRBJ1-1	-	TRBV13	CASSPGVTEAFF	TGTGCCAGCAGCCCGGGTGTCACTGAAGCTTTCTTT
-	TRBJ2-1	-	TRBV3-1/TRBV3-2	CASSQDVSRSSYNEQFF	TGTGCCAGCAGCCAAGACGTTAGCCGTAGCTCCTACAATGAGCAGTTCTTC
TRBD1	TRBJ2-7	many	TRBV4-1	CASSLHGQGSYEQYF	TGCGCCAGCAGCCTTCACGGACAGGGCTCCTACGAGCAGTACTTC
TRBD2	TRBJ2-3	-	TRBV2	CASRRDYFTDTQYF	TGTGCCAGCAGGAGGGACTACTTCACAGATACGCAGTATTTT
TRBD1	TRBJ1-1	-	TRBV6-5	CASRVTGTGLGAFF	TGTGCCAGCAGAGTAACGGGGACAGGGTTGGGAGCTTTCTTT
TRBD1	TRBJ2-7	-	TRBV5-4	CASSLDMTGTYEQYF	TGTGCCAGCAGCTTGGATATGACAGGGACCTACGAGCAGTACTTC
TRBD2	TRBJ2-4	-	TRBV6-1	CASSEIGTRENIQYF	TGTGCCAGCAGTGAAATTGGGACTAGGGAAAACATTCAGTACTTC
TRBD1	TRBJ2-1	few	TRBV4-1	CASSLRRGGNWGNEQFF	TGCGCCAGCAGCCTCCGACGAGGGGGCAACTGGGGCAATGAGCAGTTCTTC
TRBD1	TRBJ1-2	-	TRBV15	CATSRNSDRAYGYTF	TGTGCCACCAGCAGGAACTCGGACAGGGCCTATGGCTACACCTTC
TRBD2	TRBJ2-3	-	TRBV27	CASSLVAGDDTQYF	TGTGCCAGCAGTTTAGTAGCGGGAGATGATACGCAGTATTTT
TRBD1	TRBJ1-6	-	TRBV6-4	CASSTGTGASPLHF	TGTGCCAGCAGCACCGGGACAGGAGCTTCACCCCTCCACTTT
TRBD1	TRBJ1-2	-	TRBV27	CASSSPTGEGYTF	TGTGCCAGCAGTTCTCCGACAGGGGAAGGCTACACCTTC
-	TRBJ1-1	-	TRBV6-5	CASSYSGAGTEAFF	TGTGCCAGCAGTTACTCGGGAGCGGGGACTGAAGCTTTCTTT
-	TRBJ2-3	-	TRBV5-1	CASSFAGEDTQYF	TGCGCCAGCAGCTTCGCAGGCGAGGATACGCAGTATTTT
-	TRBJ2-2	-	TRBV3-1/TRBV3-2	CASSLSNTGELFF	TGTGCCAGCAGCCTCTCGAACACCGGGGAGCTGTTTTTT
TRBD1	TRBJ1-1	-	TRBV7-6	CASSLGTGTKYTEAFF	TGTGCCAGCAGCTTAGGGACAGGGACTAAGTACACTGAAGCTTTCTTT
-	TRBJ1-3	-	TRBV7-8	CASSRLDTSSGNTIYF	TGTGCCAGCAGCCGATTGGACACCTCCTCTGGAAACACCATATATTTT
-	TRBJ1-2	-	TRBV11-2	CASSLEGDGYTF	TGTGCCAGCAGCTTAGAAGGGGATGGCTACACCTTC
-	TRBJ1-1	-	TRBV10-3	CAISENPNTEAFF	TGTGCCATCAGTGAGAACCCGAACACTGAAGCTTTCTTT
TRBD2	TRBJ2-1	-	TRBV7-9	CASSLVKRDVSRNEQFF	TGTGCCAGCAGCTTAGTTAAGCGGGATGTCTCGAGGAATGAGCAGTTCTTC
-	TRBJ1-1	once	TRBV11-2	CASSGGRSEAFF	TGTGCCAGCAGCGGAGGGAGGTCGGAAGCTTTCTTT
TRBD1	TRBJ1-2	-	TRBV19	CATYGEWTGKNGYTF	TGTGCCACCTACGGAGAGTGGACAGGGAAAAATGGCTACACCTTC
-	TRBJ2-1	-	TRBV18	CASSQNSRQVAYNEQFF	TGTGCCAGCTCACAGAATTCCAGACAGGTAGCCTACAATGAGCAGTTCTTC
-	TRBJ1-1	-	TRBV7-9	CATTELMNTEAFF	TGTGCCACCACTGAACTCATGAACACTGAAGCTTTCTTT
-	TRBJ1-2	-	TRBV4-2	CASSQDFNYGYTF	TGTGCCAGCAGCCAAGATTTTAACTATGGCTACACCTTC
-	TRBJ1-5	once	TRBV7-9	CASSSGEEPSQPQHF	TGTGCCAGCAGCAGCGGGGAAGAACCCTCCCAGCCCCAGCATTTT
-	TRBJ2-7	-	TRBV5-6	CASSLAAAYEQYF	TGTGCCAGCAGCTTGGCAGCGGCCTACGAGCAGTACTTC
-	TRBJ1-4	-	TRBV4-1	CASSQEGGRKLFF	TGCGCCAGCAGCCAAGAAGGAGGGAGAAAACTGTTTTTT
TRBD1	TRBJ1-1	-	TRBV5-8	CASSSGTGRTEAFF	TGTGCCAGCAGCTCCGGGACAGGGAGAACTGAAGCTTTCTTT